This T cell receptor beta chain derives from a study of T cell responses to AZD1222 COVID-19 vaccine (dated by TCRdb to the early 2020s). Context from the whole study: TCR sequencing covered over 230 trial participants: 200 to 210 given two doses of AZD1222 and 26 given two doses of MenACWY control vaccine. Trial participants were enrolled by age into 18-55, 56-69 and 70-plus year subgroups, with around 140, 26 and 57 TCR-sequenced participants respectively.

The time point label, as the study defines it: about 28 days (+/-7) after the second vaccine dose. AZD1222 recipients whose second dose came at about 4 weeks and those whose second dose came at about 12 weeks were combined into one group, since spike-specific TCR depth and breadth did not differ between the two schedules. The vaccinee samples were drawn from two UK trials, COV001 and COV002, one of which was a single-blind randomized controlled phase 2/3 trial testing AZD1222 (ChAdOx1 nCoV-19) in healthy adults. For TCRbeta chain sequencing, PBMC samples were collected from trial participants at day 0 and at day 28 after the second dose. Overall study outcomes, separate from this receptor: After two AZD1222 doses, spike-specific TCR breadth and depth were significantly higher than at day 0 and than in MenACWY recipients. The 56-69-year group was small, and its depth increase did not reach significance, likely because of low power. CD4 TCRs associated with the vaccine covered the entire spike protein, and the dominant responses were in regions 160-218 and 743-854. Participants were mostly white British, with more females than males. The authors suggested clonal diversity may have been underestimated. Conclusions about previously exposed vaccinees were limited because only a handful of AZD1222 recipients were SARS-CoV-2 seropositive at baseline. No day 14 peak-response samples were available, so repertoires were characterized only after the peak T cell response. Reportedly, close to half of the unique spike-specific TCRs recognized epitopes lying outside the regions that are mutated in the B.1.351 and B.1.1.7 variants.

In the case of this clone: Its antigen is currently not known. The record has no base qualities; no much larger clone is one base away.

The CDR3 runs 16 residues from the cysteine to the phenylalanine. The retained sequence is limited to the CDR3, 48 bases, with the frame set at the first base. The germline V end is reduced by 5 bases and the J end by 1 base; junction bases left unmatched: 8. CDR1 and CDR2, looked up from the germline V gene (reference sequence), are LNHDA and SQIVND. The CDR3 regions of human TCRbeta chains were subjected to immunosequencing. The authors processed their data as follows. TCRs in the repertoires were matched against a reference library of SARS-CoV-2-specific TCRs that had been generated with the MIRA antigen-specificity platform. Breadth meant the fraction of unique TCRs that were SARS-CoV-2-associated, whereas depth meant the fraction of total T cells that were SARS-CoV-2-associated. Each spike-specific TCR was assigned to its reactive spike region and to a CD4 or CD8 class using the MIRA data. Log10-transformed breadth and depth values were compared by one-way ANOVA with Sidak's multiple comparisons tests. TCRdb took over this immuneACCESS table, retaining in-frame rearrangements with V and J assigned. Such tables are incomplete; in checked studies, under half of the missing clones stem from an unresolved V gene, and the remainder is unexplained. From that table come the V and J calls and clone size; the DNA was used to work out D and trimming. The sample table contains 20,000 to 30,000 clones; only one count was recorded for more than 75% of them. Around a third of the sample rests with the top ten.

The sequence was collected from an adult who received the AZD1222 COVID-19 vaccine. This chain is built from TRBV19 and TRBJ1-1; TRBD1 fits 9 bases in the junction. The source material was peripheral blood, sampled 28 days after the second AZD1222 dose. The CDR3 protein sequence reads: CASSPDRGNRNTEAFF. The DNA reads as follows: TGTGCCAGTAGTCCAGACAGGGGGAACAGGAACACTGAAGCTTTCTTT.